Listed here are 24 T cell receptor beta chains from one sample, sequenced in a study of blood T cell repertoires in COVID-19. Clones were sequenced by immunoSEQ multiplex PCR, and TCRdb holds only the in-frame ones, with some missing. The sample includes about 120,000 clones, around 86% seen only once; the top ten take approximately 11%. Sequenced sample: peripheral blood. All receptors come from a man at least 80 years old with acute or convalescent COVID-19.

The chain recombines TRBV6-5 with TRBJ1-5; no clear D gene. This CDR3 is built from 15 residues. V lost 0 bases and J lost 3, with 9 bases in between. The germline V gene encodes CDR1 MNHEY and CDR2 SVGAGI. The CDR3 loop reads CASSYSWRTNQPQHF. CDR3 in DNA: TGTGCCAGCAGTTACTCGTGGAGGACCAATCAGCCCCAGCATTTT.

This clone was seen a single time. The chain recombines TRBV20-1 with TRBJ1-5; 9 bases agree with TRBD1. Per the germline V gene, CDR1 is DFQATT and CDR2 is SNEGSKA (reference sequence). V lost 3 bases and J lost 6; bases outside the gene matches: 12. The CDR3 extends over 16 amino acids. CDR3 coding DNA: TGCAGTGCTAGTTCCCCCGGGACAGGGAAACGTCAGCCCCAGCATTTT. Translating gives CSASSPGTGKRQPQHF.

The CDR3 loop is CSVHRGSQAFF. In nucleotides, the CDR3 is TGCAGCGTTCACAGGGGGAGTCAAGCTTTCTTT. J is TRBJ1-1 and V is TRBV29-1; 8 bases fit TRBD1. The CDR3 is 11 residues long. Germline CDR1 reads SQVTM; CDR2 reads ANQGSEA. Trimming at V came to 5 bases and at J to 9 bases, leaving 5 bases not matched to a gene.

The V and J genes are TRBV3-1 (or the pseudogene TRBV3-2) and TRBJ2-7, with 9 positions matching TRBD1. J gave up 3 bases and V 1 base, and 4 bases lay outside the gene matches. Germline V gives CDR1 LGHDT, CDR2 YNNKEL (reference sequence). The CDR3 is 15 amino acids. The CDR3 loop reads CASSQGTGVIYEQYF. The CDR3 coding sequence is TGTGCCAGCAGCCAAGGGACAGGGGTGATCTACGAGCAGTACTTC.

This chain connects TRBV18 to TRBJ2-1, with a possible D match to TRBD2 (6 bases). The germline CDR1 and CDR2 sequences are KGHSH and LQKENI. This CDR3 is 14 amino acids long. V lost 3 bases and J lost 6, with 12 bases in between. Here the CDR3 DNA reads TGTGCCAGCTCACCGCCGGAGGGTAGCAATGAGCAGTTCTTC. Its translation is CASSPPEGSNEQFF.

This clone was seen just once. The chain links TRBV20-1 to TRBJ2-1; D is possibly TRBD2 (5 bases). Trimming pared 6 bases from V and 12 bases from J, leaving 9 bases between. Germline CDR1 and CDR2: DFQATT and SNEGSKA (reference sequence). CDR3 length: 9 residues. The CDR3 DNA is TGCAGTGCGATAGCGTGGCAGTTCTTC. This encodes CSAIAWQFF.

V usage is TRBV7-2 and J usage is TRBJ2-5; 8 bases map to TRBD2. This CDR3 region has 15 residues. CDR1 is SGHTA and CDR2 is FQGNSA in the germline V gene. V gave up 5 bases and J gave up 3 bases; unmatched junction bases: 8. The DNA for the CDR3 is TGTGCCAGCAGCGCTCCACTAGCGGTGAAAGAGACCCAGTACTTC. This sequence encodes CASSAPLAVKETQYF.

This chain uses TRBV18 with TRBJ1-4; a weak D match, TRBD1 (6 bases). The CDR3 contains 13 residues. Germline V gene sequence: CDR1 KGHSH, CDR2 LQKENI. Trimming took 6 bases from V and 8 from J, leaving 13 bases between them. The CDR3 DNA follows: TGTGCCAGCTCGCCTCAGGGGCAGGAAAAACTGTTTTTT. It translates to CASSPQGQEKLFF.

This clone was seen a few times. CDR3 residues: CASSPVFLRGELFF. DNA of the CDR3: TGTGCCAGCTCACCAGTCTTTCTTCGGGGGGAGCTGTTTTTT. V and J are TRBV18 and TRBJ2-2; D gene unclear. The germline gives CDR1 KGHSH, CDR2 LQKENI. The V end lost 2 bases, the J end lost 8 bases, and 12 bases lay between the germline ends. The CDR3 is 14 residues long. The full variable domain, with the rest looked up from reference TRBV18 and TRBJ2-2, is NAGVMQNPRHLVRRRGQEARLRCSPMKGHSHVYWYRQLPEEGLKFMVYLQKENIIDESGMPKERFSAEFPKEGPSILRIQQVVRGDSAAYFCASSPVFLRGELFFGEGSRLTVL.

The chain employs TRBV27 and TRBJ1-5; D perhaps matches TRBD1 (5 bases). This CDR3 contains 14 residues. Trimming left V 8 bases short and J 2 bases short, with 13 bases between. Germline CDR1 reads MNHEY; CDR2 reads SMNVEV (reference sequence). CDR3 sequence reads: CASGFGGGNQPQHF. The CDR3 DNA follows: TGTGCCAGCGGGTTTGGGGGGGGCAATCAGCCCCAGCATTTT.

The V gene is TRBV3-1 (or the pseudogene TRBV3-2), the J gene TRBJ2-1; 9 nucleotides line up with TRBD2. CDR3 length equals 16 residues. With 4 bases clipped from V and 10 bases from J, the junction kept 14 bases outside the gene matches. The germline gives CDR1 LGHDT, CDR2 YNNKEL (reference sequence). In nucleotides, the CDR3 is TGTGCCAGCAGCCCCCTGAGCGGGGGGAAGATTGAGGAGCAGTTCTTC. It is translated as CASSPLSGGKIEEQFF.

The chain is built from TRBV15 and TRBJ1-1, with 9 bases lining up with TRBD1. V shed 4 bases and J 7 bases; nucleotides not matched to a gene: 10. Per germline, CDR1 LNHNV and CDR2 YYDKDF (reference sequence). The CDR3 runs 15 residues. The CDR3: CATSKASGQGNEAFF. CDR3 sequence (DNA): TGTGCCACCAGCAAGGCCTCGGGACAGGGTAATGAAGCTTTCTTT.

The chain is built from TRBV3-1 (or the pseudogene TRBV3-2) and TRBJ1-3; 7 nucleotides align to TRBD1. CDR3 length equals 16 residues. J gave up 2 bases and V 1 base, and 5 bases lay outside the gene matches. Per germline, CDR1 LGHDT and CDR2 YNNKEL (reference sequence). The CDR3 spells CASSQAGRGAGNTIYF. As DNA, the CDR3 is TGTGCCAGCAGCCAAGCGGGCAGGGGGGCTGGAAACACCATATATTTT.

CDR3 bases: TGCGCCAGCAGCCAATTAGCGGGAAATCCTACAGATACGCAGTATTTT. Encoded protein: CASSQLAGNPTDTQYF. The V gene is TRBV4-3, the J gene TRBJ2-3; 8 positions agree with TRBD2. J gave up 3 bases and V 2 bases, and 7 bases lay outside the gene matches. The CDR3 runs 16 residues. Per germline, CDR1 LGHNA and CDR2 YSLEER.

The chain has TRBV5-1 and TRBJ1-1; no clear D. Trimming shortened V by 4 bases and J by 1 base, and 5 bases separated the two germline ends. Per germline, CDR1 SGHRS and CDR2 YFSETQ. The CDR3 length is 12 residues. The DNA for the CDR3 is TGCGCCAGCAGCGCGGGGAACACTGAAGCTTTCTTT. This codes for CASSAGNTEAFF.

The rearrangement uses TRBV10-1 and TRBJ1-1, with D perhaps TRBD1 (5 bases). The CDR3 is 13 residues long. From germline, CDR1 is WNHNN and CDR2 SYGVQD (reference sequence). V was shortened by 6 bases and J by 0 bases, with 8 bases between the two germline ends. CDR3 amino acids: CASRGGVNTEAFF. In DNA, the CDR3 is TGCGCCAGCAGAGGAGGGGTGAACACTGAAGCTTTCTTT.

In this sample, this clone turned up a few times. The chain employs TRBV6-1 and TRBJ1-6; tentative D call: TRBD1 (6 bases). The germline V gene has CDR1 MNHNS and CDR2 SASEGT. The length of the CDR3 is 17 residues. Trimming stripped 4 bases from V and 0 bases from J, with 13 bases between. DNA for the CDR3: TGTGCCAGCAGTGGGCAGGGGAGAAGCTCCTATAATTCACCCCTCCACTTT. Its translation is CASSGQGRSSYNSPLHF.

The chain's CDR3 is CATSRDWTGVYGYTF. The CDR3 nucleotides read TGTGCCACCAGCAGAGACTGGACAGGGGTCTATGGCTACACCTTC. The J gene is TRBJ1-2, the V gene TRBV15; TRBD1 agrees at 9 bases. The CDR3 extends over 15 amino acids. CDR1 and CDR2 from the germline V gene are LNHNV and YYDKDF (reference sequence). Trimming took 0 bases from V and 4 from J; bases not matched to a gene: 3.

The chain joins TRBV29-1 to TRBJ1-1, with a weak D call TRBD1 (6 bases). The length of the CDR3 is 12 residues. Germline V gives CDR1 SQVTM, CDR2 ANQGSEA. Trimming stripped 8 bases from V and 6 bases from J, with 16 bases between. The CDR3 loop reads CSTSEQGAEAFF. CDR3 DNA: TGCAGCACCTCTGAACAGGGTGCTGAAGCTTTCTTT.

V is TRBV4-2 and J is TRBJ2-3, with D possibly being TRBD2 (7 bases). Germline lookup yields CDR1 LGHNA and CDR2 YNFKEQ. V lost 1 base and J lost 3, with 17 bases in between. The CDR3 runs 17 residues. CDR3 sequence: CASSQAGGGGGTDTQYF. CDR3 coding DNA: TGTGCCAGCAGCCAAGCGGGAGGAGGGGGTGGGACAGATACGCAGTATTTT.

The CDR3 loop reads CASSPQGYLYGYTF. CDR3 DNA sequence: TGTGCCAGCAGCCCACAGGGATATCTCTATGGCTACACCTTC. V is TRBV3-1 (or the pseudogene TRBV3-2) and J is TRBJ1-2; weak D call: TRBD1 (6 bases). The CDR3 is 14 residues long. CDR1 is LGHDT, CDR2 YNNKEL, per germline (reference sequence). V was clipped by 4 bases and J by 4 bases, with 13 bases between them.

This clone came up a few times. The rearrangement joins TRBV13 to TRBJ2-1, with 11 nucleotides matching TRBD2. The V segment lost 3 bases and the J segment 4 bases; nucleotides outside the gene matches: 2. Germline V gene sequence: CDR1 PRHDT, CDR2 FYEKMQ (reference sequence). The CDR3 runs to 15 residues. The CDR3 region has the DNA TGTGCCAGCAGCTTGACTAGCGGGGAATACAATGAGCAGTTCTTC. Protein sequence: CASSLTSGEYNEQFF.

The chain carries TRBV19 and TRBJ2-3; D is possibly TRBD2 (6 bases). The V gene lost 6 bases and the J gene lost 2 bases, with 18 bases spanning the gap. Germline-derived CDR1 and CDR2 are LNHDA and SQIVND (reference sequence). The CDR3 runs to 16 residues. The CDR3 DNA sequence: TGTGCCAGTAGCCACCCTGAGCGGGTCCCCACAGATACGCAGTATTTT. Its translation: CASSHPERVPTDTQYF.

This clone was seen only once. The rearrangement links TRBV14 to TRBJ1-3; D is possibly TRBD1 (5 bases). Germline V CDR1 and CDR2: SGHDN, FVKESK. Trimming took off 3 bases at V and 7 bases at J, with 7 bases between the two ends. This CDR3 contains 12 residues. CDR3 sequence (DNA): TGTGCCAGCAGCCAGGGGCGGAACACCATATATTTT. As protein: CASSQGRNTIYF.